This TCR beta chain was captured in a study of T cells in Graves' hyperthyroidism and ophthalmopathy. This clonotype was observed many times. The V and J ends lost 5 bases and 3 bases, in that order; junction bases with no gene match: 6. Per germline, CDR1 KGHDR and CDR2 SFDVKD. This CDR3 has 14 residues. The source of the PBMCs was more than 9.5 ml of fresh peripheral blood. RNA transcripts provided the source from which TCR beta CDR3 regions were amplified. Primed by the HTBI set, a first-round RT-PCR was run on the TCR CDR3. TCRdb reprocessed the multiplex PCR reads with MiXCR, giving one entry per CDR3 protein. Of 300,000 to 450,000 distinct CDR3 sequences in the sample, more than 14% are singletons; the top ten hold about 20%.

This TCR came from a young woman with Graves' ophthalmopathy. The rearrangement links TRBV24-1 to TRBJ2-7; TRBD2 aligns across 7 bases. Sequencing was carried out using blood. CDR3 residues: CATSAGGIIYEQYF. The CDR3 nucleotides read TGTGCCACCAGTGCGGGGGGAATTATCTACGAGCAGTACTTC.